The rows below give T cell receptor beta chains drawn from one sample of a study of early T cells in non-severe SARS-CoV-2 infection. TCRdb itself ran the 5' RACE reads through MiXCR, one entry per CDR3 protein. The table has 43,000 or so distinct CDR3 sequences, over 3% seen once. The sequenced sample consisted of whole blood. The receptors shown here come from an adult who was a healthcare worker with PCR-confirmed SARS-CoV-2 infection or an uninfected control (not recorded which). CDR3s include the opening cysteine and the closing phenylalanine or tryptophan. Fields, in order: D gene, J gene, clone size, V gene, CDR3 DNA, CDR3 protein. D genes are given only for firm matches. Clone sizes are shown as once, few, many, or a class for an expanded clone.

D: -; J: TRBJ2-1; size: many; V: TRBV7-2; DNA: TGTGCCAGCAGCTTAGGGGCAGGGGGGTACAATGAGCAGTTCTTC; CDR3: CASSLGAGGYNEQFF
D: -; J: TRBJ1-5; size: many; V: TRBV7-2; DNA: TGTGCCAGCAGCTCTTACTTTCCGCCTCAGCCCCAGCATTTT; CDR3: CASSSYFPPQPQHF
D: TRBD1; J: TRBJ1-1; size: many; V: TRBV9; DNA: TGTGCCAGCAGCCCCCGGGACAGGGGATTAAGGGAAGCTTTCTTT; CDR3: CASSPRDRGLREAFF
D: -; J: TRBJ1-2; size: many; V: TRBV5-1; DNA: TGCGCCAGCAGCCCCTACTCTTATGCCTATGGCTACACCTTC; CDR3: CASSPYSYAYGYTF
D: TRBD2; J: TRBJ2-5; size: few; V: TRBV7-9; DNA: TGTGCCAGCAGCCCGCGGGGGACCCAAGAGACCCAGTACTTC; CDR3: CASSPRGTQETQYF
D: TRBD1; J: TRBJ2-7; size: many; V: TRBV27; DNA: TGTGCCAGCAGTTTAGGGACAGAACAGTACTTC; CDR3: CASSLGTEQYF
D: TRBD2; J: TRBJ2-1; size: many; V: TRBV11-2; DNA: TGTGCCAGCAGCTTAGTCGGGACTAGCTTAACCTACAATGAGCAGTTCTTC; CDR3: CASSLVGTSLTYNEQFF
D: TRBD1; J: TRBJ1-4; size: many; V: TRBV29-1; DNA: TGCAGCGTAAAAGGGACAGGGAATGAAAAACTGTTTTTT; CDR3: CSVKGTGNEKLFF
D: -; J: TRBJ1-3; size: many; V: TRBV18; DNA: TGTGCCAGCTCACCACAGGATATCTCCTCTGGAAACACCATATATTTT; CDR3: CASSPQDISSGNTIYF
D: TRBD1; J: TRBJ2-7; size: many; V: TRBV7-9; DNA: TGTGCCAGCAGCAAACCGGGACAGGGCTCCTACGAGCAGTACTTC; CDR3: CASSKPGQGSYEQYF
D: -; J: TRBJ2-7; size: many; V: TRBV7-6; DNA: TGTGCCAGCAGCCTCGCCGGTACCTACGAGCAGTACTTC; CDR3: CASSLAGTYEQYF
D: -; J: TRBJ1-5; size: few; V: TRBV3-1; DNA: TGTGCCAGCAGCCATGCCGGAGGGGGGGCAAATCAGCCCCAGCATTTT; CDR3: CASSHAGGGANQPQHF
D: -; J: TRBJ2-7; size: many; V: TRBV6-1; DNA: TGTGCCAGCAGTGCCGAGCAGGGGAGCTCCTACGAGCAGTACTTC; CDR3: CASSAEQGSSYEQYF
D: -; J: TRBJ1-4; size: many; V: TRBV29-1; DNA: TGCAGCGTTGAAGTGGAGGCGGCAGTTAATGAAAAACTGTTTTTT; CDR3: CSVEVEAAVNEKLFF
D: -; J: TRBJ2-1; size: many; V: TRBV5-4; DNA: TGTGCCAGCAGCACATCCTCCTGGGGCAGGCTGGCTAGCGTTATAGTAAATGAGCAGTTCTTC; CDR3: CASSTSSWGRLASVIVNEQFF